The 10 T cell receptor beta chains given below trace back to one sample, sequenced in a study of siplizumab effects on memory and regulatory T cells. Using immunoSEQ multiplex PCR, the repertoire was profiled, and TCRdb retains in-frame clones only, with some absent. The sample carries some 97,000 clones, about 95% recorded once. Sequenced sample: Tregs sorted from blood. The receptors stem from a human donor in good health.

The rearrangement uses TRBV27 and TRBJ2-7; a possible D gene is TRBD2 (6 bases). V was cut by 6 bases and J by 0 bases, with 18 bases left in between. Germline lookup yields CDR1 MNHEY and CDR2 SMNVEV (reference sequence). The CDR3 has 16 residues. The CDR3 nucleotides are TGTGCCAGCAGACGGCTCCCGGGACTTAGCTCCTACGAGCAGTACTTC. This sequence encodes CASRRLPGLSSYEQYF.

The CDR3 DNA follows: TGTGCCAGCAGCGGACCAGGGATATTTCTACGCGAGCAGTACTTC. Its translation is CASSGPGIFLREQYF. The chain carries TRBV5-5 and TRBJ2-7, with TRBD1 as a possible D gene (5 bases). Trimming shortened V by 4 bases and J by 6 bases, and 20 bases separated the two germline ends. Germline-derived CDR1 and CDR2 are SGHKS and YYEKEE (reference sequence). The CDR3 extends over 15 amino acids.

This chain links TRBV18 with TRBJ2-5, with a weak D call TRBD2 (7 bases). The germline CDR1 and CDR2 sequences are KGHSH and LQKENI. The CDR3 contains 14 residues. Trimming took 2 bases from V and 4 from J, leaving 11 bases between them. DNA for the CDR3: TGTGCCAGCTCACCAGGCGGGGGCGGAGAGACCCAGTACTTC. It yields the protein CASSPGGGGETQYF. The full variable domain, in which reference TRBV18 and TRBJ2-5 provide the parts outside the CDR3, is NAGVMQNPRHLVRRRGQEARLRCSPMKGHSHVYWYRQLPEEGLKFMVYLQKENIIDESGMPKERFSAEFPKEGPSILRIQQVVRGDSAAYFCASSPGGGGETQYFGPGTRLLVL.

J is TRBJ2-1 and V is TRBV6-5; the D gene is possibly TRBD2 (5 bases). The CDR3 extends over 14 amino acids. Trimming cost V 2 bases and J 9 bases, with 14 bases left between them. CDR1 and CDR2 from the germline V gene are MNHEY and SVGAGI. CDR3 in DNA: TGTGCCAGCAGTTACGACTACCCGTGGGGTGAGCAGTTCTTC. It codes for CASSYDYPWGEQFF.

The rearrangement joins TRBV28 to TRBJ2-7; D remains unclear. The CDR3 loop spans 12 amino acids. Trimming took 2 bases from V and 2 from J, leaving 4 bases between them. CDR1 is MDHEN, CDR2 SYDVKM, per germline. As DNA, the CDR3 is TGTGCCAGCAGTTTACCCCCCTACGAGCAGTACTTC. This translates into CASSLPPYEQYF.

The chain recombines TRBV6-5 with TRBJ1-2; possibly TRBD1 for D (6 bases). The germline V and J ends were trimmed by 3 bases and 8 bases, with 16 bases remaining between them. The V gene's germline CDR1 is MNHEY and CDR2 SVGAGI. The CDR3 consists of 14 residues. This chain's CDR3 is CASSYQGPRAGYTF. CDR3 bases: TGTGCCAGCAGTTATCAGGGGCCCAGGGCAGGCTACACCTTC.

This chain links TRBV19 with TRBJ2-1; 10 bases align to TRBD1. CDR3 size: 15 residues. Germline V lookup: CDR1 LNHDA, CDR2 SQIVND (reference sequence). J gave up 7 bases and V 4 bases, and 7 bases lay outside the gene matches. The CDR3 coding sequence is TGTGCCAGTAGTAGGGGACAGGGGATTAATAATGAGCAGTTCTTC. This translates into CASSRGQGINNEQFF.

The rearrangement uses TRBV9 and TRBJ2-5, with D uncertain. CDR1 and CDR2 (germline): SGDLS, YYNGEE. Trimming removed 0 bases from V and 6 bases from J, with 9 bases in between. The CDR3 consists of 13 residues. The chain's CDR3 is CASSVVGSQTQYF. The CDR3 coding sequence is TGTGCCAGCAGCGTAGTGGGATCGCAGACCCAGTACTTC.

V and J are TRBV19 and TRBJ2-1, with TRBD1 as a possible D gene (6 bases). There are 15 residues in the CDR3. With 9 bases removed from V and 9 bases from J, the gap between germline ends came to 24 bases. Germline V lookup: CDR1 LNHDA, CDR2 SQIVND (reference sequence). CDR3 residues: CASAKVGARTFEQFF. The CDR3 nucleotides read TGTGCCAGCGCTAAAGTGGGGGCACGCACTTTTGAGCAGTTCTTC.

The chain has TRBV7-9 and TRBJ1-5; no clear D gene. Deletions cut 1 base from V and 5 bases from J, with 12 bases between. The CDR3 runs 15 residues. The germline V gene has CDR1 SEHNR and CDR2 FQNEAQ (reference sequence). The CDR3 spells CASSLDGRPYQPQHF. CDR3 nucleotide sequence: TGTGCCAGCAGCTTAGACGGGCGACCCTATCAGCCCCAGCATTTT. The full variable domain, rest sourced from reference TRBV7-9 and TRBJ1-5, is DTGVSQNPRHKITKRGQNVTFRCDPISEHNRLYWYRQTLGQGPEFLTYFQNEAQLEKSRLLSDRFSAERPKGSFSTLEIQRTEQGDSAMYLCASSLDGRPYQPQHFGDGTRLSIL.